This T cell receptor beta chain was sequenced for a study of T-cell reconstitution after alpha-beta-depleted transplantation in children. Study outcomes and limitations: The authors attributed T-cell counts and diversity one year after transplant mostly to newly produced T cells. By about two months after transplant, alpha-beta T cells reportedly arose from several hundred graft clones that had expanded.

Using unique molecular identifiers, the investigators prepared the TCRbeta library. TCRdb independently ran MiXCR on the PCR reads; one entry per CDR3 protein. The sample shows around 490,000 distinct CDR3 sequences, about an eighth of them seen only once. Germline CDR1 SEHNR, CDR2 FQNEAQ (reference sequence). CDR3 length: 12 amino acids. V gave up 4 bases and J gave up 11 bases, with 14 bases separating them. This clonotype has more than one count but fewer than ten. What it binds is unknown. Sequenced material: PBMCs, mostly from graft donor cells, taken 180 days after TCRalphabeta/CD19-depleted stem cell transplant. The source is a female patient between 2 and 10 years old who had a stem cell transplant for aplastic anemia, so the T cells may come from the graft donor. The chain recombines TRBV7-9 with TRBJ1-1, with a weak D call TRBD1 (5 bases). The DNA for the CDR3 is TGTGCCAGCAGCTGGGGCAGGGTTGGGGCTTTCTTT. This sequence encodes CASSWGRVGAFF.